This T cell receptor beta chain was identified during a study of patients and donors after allogeneic stem cell transplantation. V lost 0 bases and J lost 3, with 24 bases in between. The length of the CDR3 is 20 residues. Looked up from germline, CDR1 is SGHNT and CDR2 is YENEEA. TCRdb used MiXCR to reprocess the RT-PCR reads, holding one entry per CDR3 protein. Here the sample spans 70,000 or so distinct CDR3 sequences, more than 20% being singletons. The rearrangement links TRBV11-3 to TRBJ2-1, with D maybe TRBD2 (6 bases). Sequencing was carried out using blood, either unsorted or a sorted T cell fraction (not recorded which). The receptor's source is a human donor who was either an allogeneic HSCT recipient or a stem cell or donor lymphocyte infusion donor (not recorded which). It is not recorded whose cells these are; they may come from a transplant donor. CDR3 coding DNA: TGTGCCAGCAGCTTAGAGGGTCGATCGCTAGCGCGACCCCACTACAATGAGCAGTTCTTC. As protein: CASSLEGRSLARPHYNEQFF.